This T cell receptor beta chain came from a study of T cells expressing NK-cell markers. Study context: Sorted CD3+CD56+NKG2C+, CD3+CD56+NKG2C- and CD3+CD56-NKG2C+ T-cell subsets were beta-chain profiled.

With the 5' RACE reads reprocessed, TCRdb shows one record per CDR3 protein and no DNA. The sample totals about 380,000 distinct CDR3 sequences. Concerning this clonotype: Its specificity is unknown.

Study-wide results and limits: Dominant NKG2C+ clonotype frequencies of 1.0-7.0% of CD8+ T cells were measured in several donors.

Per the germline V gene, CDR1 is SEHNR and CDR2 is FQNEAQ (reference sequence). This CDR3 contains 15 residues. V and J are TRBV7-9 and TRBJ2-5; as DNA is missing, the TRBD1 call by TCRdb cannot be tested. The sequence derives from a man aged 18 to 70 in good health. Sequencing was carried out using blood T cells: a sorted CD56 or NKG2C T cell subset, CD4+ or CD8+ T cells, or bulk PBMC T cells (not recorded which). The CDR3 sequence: CASSLVRQGQETQYF.